A single sample gave rise to the 9 T cell receptor beta chains below, sequenced in a study of blood T cell repertoires in COVID-19. Profiled with immunoSEQ multiplex PCR; TCRdb holds only in-frame clones, not every one. The table has fewer than 60,000 clones, roughly four fifths seen once. The source material was peripheral blood. All receptors derive from a man aged 60 to 69 with COVID-19, enrolled during active disease.

The sample holds one count of this clone. CDR3 loop: CASSPATRGIETQYF. DNA for the CDR3: TGTGCCAGCAGCCCCGCGACTAGAGGCATCGAGACCCAGTACTTC. The chain couples TRBV5-4 to TRBJ2-5; D possibly corresponds to TRBD2 (6 bases). The CDR3 covers 15 residues. CDR1 and CDR2 from the germline V gene are SGHNT and YYREEE (reference sequence). Between the trimmed V and J ends, which lost 4 bases and 5 bases, there was a span of 18 bases.

V and J are TRBV9 and TRBJ1-6; 8 bases align to TRBD1. Trimming cost V 0 bases and J 10 bases; bases outside gene matches: 6. Germline assignment: CDR1 SGDLS and CDR2 YYNGEE. This CDR3 has 15 residues. CDR3 residues: CASSVGAGTGSPLHF. The CDR3 DNA reads TGTGCCAGCAGCGTAGGAGCCGGGACAGGCTCACCCCTCCACTTT.

The chain has TRBV11-2 and TRBJ2-3, with D tentatively TRBD2 (6 bases). CDR3 length: 18 amino acids. Germline V CDR1 and CDR2: SGHAT, FQNNGV. The germline V and J ends were trimmed by 0 bases and 0 bases, with 16 bases remaining between them. The DNA for the CDR3 is TGTGCCAGCAGCTTAGATCAATTCGGCGGGGTGAGCACAGATACGCAGTATTTT. Protein: CASSLDQFGGVSTDTQYF. Full variable domain (outside the CDR3, taken from reference TRBV11-2 and TRBJ2-3): EAGVAQSPRYKIIEKRQSVAFWCNPISGHATLYWYQQILGQGPKLLIQFQNNGVVDDSQLPKDRFSAERLKGVDSTLKIQPAKLEDSAVYLCASSLDQFGGVSTDTQYFGPGTRLTVL.

This sequence joins TRBV5-1 and TRBJ1-1; D gene unclear. The ends were cut back, 0 bases at V and 10 bases at J, with 10 bases in the middle. CDR1 and CDR2 from the germline V gene are SGHRS and YFSETQ. The CDR3 totals 12 residues. CDR3 nucleotides: TGCGCCAGCAGCTTGGGAGGGTCTGGAGCTTTCTTT. Its translation: CASSLGGSGAFF.

The chain has TRBV19 and TRBJ1-5; no firm D call. Looked up from germline, CDR1 is LNHDA and CDR2 is SQIVND (reference sequence). The V and J ends lost 5 bases and 2 bases respectively, with 10 bases between them. This CDR3 is built from 14 residues. The CDR3 region is CASSEGMGNQPQHF. The CDR3 DNA sequence: TGTGCCAGTAGTGAGGGCATGGGCAATCAGCCCCAGCATTTT.

CDR3 DNA: TGTGCCTGGAGTGTTGAGGCAAACTATGGCTACACCTTC. Residues: CAWSVEANYGYTF. The genes are TRBV30 and TRBJ1-2, with D unresolved. This CDR3 is built from 13 residues. Trimming took 0 bases from V and 2 from J, leaving 7 bases between them. Germline CDR1 GTSNPN, CDR2 SVGIG (reference sequence).

The DNA for the CDR3 is TGTGCCAGTAGTGAAACCGGGACAGGAATTAACACCGGGGAGCTGTTTTTT. Protein product: CASSETGTGINTGELFF. This chain connects TRBV19 to TRBJ2-2, with 8 bases aligning to TRBD1. The CDR3 covers 17 residues. The trim removed 5 bases at V and 2 bases at J, leaving 10 bases unmatched. From germline, CDR1 is LNHDA and CDR2 SQIVND (reference sequence).

The chain links TRBV7-3 to TRBJ2-3, with D perhaps TRBD2 (5 bases). Trimming took off 5 bases at V and 3 bases at J, with 15 bases between the two ends. The germline gives CDR1 SGHTA, CDR2 FQGTGA. The CDR3 extends over 15 amino acids. The CDR3 is CASSPRMGGTDTQYF. As DNA, the CDR3 is TGTGCCAGCAGCCCCCGGATGGGCGGGACAGATACGCAGTATTTT.

This chain uses TRBV18 with TRBJ2-7; weak D call: TRBD1 (6 bases). This CDR3 region has 15 residues. CDR1 is KGHSH, CDR2 LQKENI, per germline. V was clipped by 3 bases and J by 1 base, with 13 bases between them. The CDR3 bases are TGTGCCAGCTCACCGACGCAGGGGAGTTCCTACGAGCAGTACTTC. This translates into CASSPTQGSSYEQYF.